The clone carrying this T cell receptor beta chain was recorded once. Its antigen is not identified. 13 Jbeta primers and 60 Vbeta primers were used for the PCR. Repertoires were generated with immunoSEQ multiplex PCR, while TCRdb's copy carries only in-frame clones and drops some. Of 130,000 to 150,000 clones in the sample, around 80% are singletons; the top ten hold 2% to 2.5%. The CDR3 loop spans 21 amino acids. Germline CDR1 reads ENHRY; CDR2 reads SYGVKD. The junction had 15 bases not matched to a gene; V was cut back by 0 bases and J by 1 base. This sample stems from a study of cytomegalovirus exposure and HLA in healthy donors. Study-wide findings and caveats: The authors listed approximately 160 TCR beta chains as cytomegalovirus-associated. Later on, an analysis found that several of the most significant clusters appeared to be linked to common viral pathogens, which included parvovirus B19. The study assumed roughly uniform donor sequencing depth for presence/absence analyses.

J is TRBJ2-1 and V is TRBV10-3, with 10 bases identical to TRBD2. Sequencing input: PBMCs. The clonotype comes from a man aged 25 to 40 in good health and CMV-seronegative. CDR3 DNA: TGTGCCATCAGTGAGTCGCTGGGGACTAGCGAAAAGATTAGGTCCTACAATGAGCAGTTCTTC. Encoded protein: CAISESLGTSEKIRSYNEQFF.